The rows below give T cell receptor beta chains drawn from one sample of a study of cytomegalovirus exposure and HLA in healthy donors. Profiling relied on immunoSEQ multiplex PCR, and the TCRdb table lists in-frame clones only, not all of them. This table has some 140,000 clones, roughly 79% appearing once. Sequencing was performed on PBMCs. All receptors come from a male donor in good health and CMV-seronegative. Each CDR3 is given with its conserved first and last residue. Each record gives: clone size, D gene, J gene, V gene, CDR3 DNA, CDR3 protein. The D gene is left open where the match is weak. Clone size is not always given. Where it is, it says once, few, many or a class for expanded clones.

>-|TRBD1|TRBJ1-2|TRBV7-2
TGTGCCAGCAGCAGACAGGGAACTAACTATGGCTACACCTTC
CASSRQGTNYGYTF
>-|-|TRBJ1-2|TRBV7-9
TGTGCCAGCAGCTTCCCCAGCTATGGCTACACCTTC
CASSFPSYGYTF
>-|-|TRBJ1-5|TRBV9
TGTTCCAAAATGGTGGGGGCGGGCAATCAGCCCCAGCATTTT
CSKMVGAGNQPQHF
>-|-|TRBJ1-2|TRBV5-1
TGCGCCAGCAGCTTACAGCCTTCGAGCTATGGCTACACCTTC
CASSLQPSSYGYTF
>-|-|TRBJ2-3|TRBV19
TGTGCCAGTAGTATTCAGGGGCAGGCAGATACGCAGTATTTT
CASSIQGQADTQYF
>-|TRBD1|TRBJ1-4|TRBV6-6
TGTGCCAGCAGTCACCAGGGACAGGGGGCTGAAAAACTGTTTTTT
CASSHQGQGAEKLFF
>once|TRBD1|TRBJ2-7|TRBV29-1
TGCAGCGTTGATTCGGTGGCAGGGGGCGAGCAGTACTTC
CSVDSVAGGEQYF
>-|-|TRBJ2-3|TRBV5-1
TGCGCCAGCAGCTTTTCTAAAGCGGAAGATACGCAGTATTTT
CASSFSKAEDTQYF
>-|TRBD2|TRBJ2-3|TRBV9
TGTGCCAGCAGCGGCGGGAGGAGCGCAGATACGCAGTATTTT
CASSGGRSADTQYF
>-|-|TRBJ2-5|TRBV7-6
TGTGCCAGCAGCTTTGACAGACAAGAGACCCAGTACTTC
CASSFDRQETQYF
>few|TRBD1|TRBJ1-1|TRBV7-9
TGTGCCAGCAGCTCCTGGACAGGGCTCACTGAAGCTTTCTTT
CASSSWTGLTEAFF
>-|-|TRBJ1-2|TRBV29-1
TGCAGCGTTGAACAGCGCTATGGCTACACCTTC
CSVEQRYGYTF
>-|-|TRBJ2-1|TRBV4-3
TGCGCCAGCAGCCAAGACGGTCCACACAATGAGCAGTTCTTC
CASSQDGPHNEQFF